This record covers a single T cell receptor (beta chain). Unmatched junction bases numbered 12, after V lost 7 bases and J lost 0 bases. The CDR3 has 16 amino acids. Germline V lookup: CDR1 MDHEN, CDR2 SYDVKM. The sample originates from a study of blood T cells in healthy people across ages. With a J-beta primer mix and a sample-barcoded 5' primer, a second PCR ran 7 to 11 cycles. From the 5' RACE reads, TCRdb called clonotypes with MiXCR, one entry per CDR3 protein. The table lists about 800,000 distinct CDR3 sequences, around a quarter of them singletons, with approximately 4% in the top ten. These data also featured in a second study, about T cells of mothers and their children.

The genes are TRBV28 and TRBJ2-7; 7 bases match TRBD2. The sequenced sample was blood. This receptor was identified in a boy aged 5-17 years in good health. CDR3 residues: CASNAEPGLVSYEQYF. In DNA, the CDR3 is TGTGCCAGCAATGCGGAACCCGGACTAGTCTCCTACGAGCAGTACTTC.